These 27 T cell receptor beta chains were sequenced from one sample in a study of vaccination effects on CD4 cells after COVID-19. The data were produced by immunoSEQ multiplex PCR, yet TCRdb's version contains in-frame clones alone and is incomplete. The repertoire includes tens of thousands of clones, approximately 67% of them detected once, and 4% to 4.5% sits in the top ten. These receptors have no known antigen. Following 10 days of culture, CD4+ T cells were isolated. Specimen: CD4+ T cells from PBMCs cultured without peptide, collected before COVID-19 vaccination. Receptor source: a human donor who received a COVID-19 vaccine.

The rearrangement uses TRBV5-1 and TRBJ2-5; D may correspond to TRBD1 or TRBD2 (5 bases each). The CDR3 totals 14 residues. V lost 0 bases and J lost 1, with 7 bases in between. Germline CDR1 reads SGHRS; CDR2 reads YFSETQ. The CDR3 loop reads CASSLDGGQETQYF. CDR3 sequence (DNA): TGCGCCAGCAGCTTGGATGGGGGCCAAGAGACCCAGTACTTC.

The V call is TRBV10-1, the J call TRBJ2-3; no definite D call. Germline values: CDR1 WNHNN, CDR2 SYGVQD (reference sequence). Trimming stripped 3 bases from V and 3 bases from J, with 7 bases between. The CDR3 runs to 13 residues. CDR3 nucleotides: TGCGCCAGCAGTGAACCTCATACAGATACGCAGTATTTT. It encodes CASSEPHTDTQYF.

The V and J genes are TRBV5-1 and TRBJ2-1; the match to TRBD1 covers 8 bases. The CDR3 covers 15 residues. Germline V gene data show CDR1 as SGHRS and CDR2 as YFSETQ. The J segment lost 3 bases and the V segment lost 0 bases, leaving 2 bases of the junction unmatched. CDR3 in amino acids: CASSLEGTGYNEQFF. The CDR3 DNA sequence: TGCGCCAGCAGCTTGGAGGGGACAGGCTACAATGAGCAGTTCTTC.

This chain joins TRBV27 and TRBJ2-2, with 13 bases fitting TRBD2. The junction had 7 bases not matched to a gene; V was cut back by 3 bases and J by 6 bases. Looked up from germline, CDR1 is MNHEY and CDR2 is SMNVEV (reference sequence). The CDR3 length is 17 residues. DNA of the CDR3: TGTGCCAGCAGTTTCCGGACTAGCGGGAGCGGTTCCGGGGAGCTGTTTTTT. This translates into CASSFRTSGSGSGELFF.

This clone was seen a few times. The genes are TRBV18 and TRBJ2-7; possible D gene TRBD2, 5 bases. The CDR3 has 12 residues. Trimming cost V 2 bases and J 6 bases, with 8 bases left between them. CDR1 is KGHSH, CDR2 LQKENI, per germline. The CDR3 sequence is CASSPSGIEQYF. The CDR3 region has the DNA TGTGCCAGCTCACCATCGGGGATCGAGCAGTACTTC. The full variable domain, its missing parts supplied by reference TRBV18 and TRBJ2-7, is NAGVMQNPRHLVRRRGQEARLRCSPMKGHSHVYWYRQLPEEGLKFMVYLQKENIIDESGMPKERFSAEFPKEGPSILRIQQVVRGDSAAYFCASSPSGIEQYFGPGTRLTVT.

This clone was seen a handful of times. The chain employs TRBV18 and TRBJ1-1; TRBD1 might be the D (6 bases). In germline, CDR1 is KGHSH, CDR2 LQKENI. V was cut by 5 bases and J by 1 base, with 8 bases left in between. This CDR3 has 13 residues. The CDR3 DNA is TGTGCCAGCTCAACACAGGGGAACACTGAAGCTTTCTTT. Protein product: CASSTQGNTEAFF. Looking up the rest from reference TRBV18 and TRBJ1-1 gives the full variable domain: NAGVMQNPRHLVRRRGQEARLRCSPMKGHSHVYWYRQLPEEGLKFMVYLQKENIIDESGMPKERFSAEFPKEGPSILRIQQVVRGDSAAYFCASSTQGNTEAFFGQGTRLTVV.

This clone has more than one count but fewer than ten. V is TRBV2 and J is TRBJ1-6; D possibly corresponds to TRBD1 (6 bases). The V end was cut by 4 bases, the J end by 10 bases, with 14 bases between. Germline V gene lookup returns CDR1 SNHLY and CDR2 FYNNEI. The CDR3 runs 14 residues. The CDR3 here is CASSVTQGNSPLHF. Written as DNA, the CDR3 is TGTGCCAGCAGTGTGACACAGGGTAACTCACCCCTCCACTTT.

The J gene is TRBJ2-7, the V gene TRBV7-9, with D possibly TRBD2 on 6 matching bases. Germline V lookup: CDR1 SEHNR, CDR2 FQNEAQ (reference sequence). The length of the CDR3 is 15 residues. Trimming removed 1 base from V and 0 bases from J, with 10 bases in between. The CDR3 protein is CASSLGRDSSYEQYF. For the CDR3, the DNA is TGTGCCAGCAGCTTAGGGAGGGATAGCTCCTACGAGCAGTACTTC.

The chain has TRBV7-2 and TRBJ1-5; 7 bases are a match to TRBD1. This CDR3 spans 15 amino acids. V shed 0 bases, J shed 6 bases, and the junction held 5 bases outside the gene matches. The germline gives CDR1 SGHTA, CDR2 FQGNSA. The CDR3: CASSLAAGGGQPQHF. CDR3 sequence (DNA): TGTGCCAGCAGCTTAGCTGCAGGGGGAGGTCAGCCCCAGCATTTT.

V is TRBV5-1 and J is TRBJ2-5; either TRBD1 or TRBD2 may fit D (6 bases each). This CDR3 is built from 15 residues. V was trimmed by 0 bases and J by 3 bases, leaving 12 bases between them. CDR1 is SGHRS and CDR2 is YFSETQ in the germline V gene. The CDR3 is CASSLGSGAEETQYF. The CDR3 DNA sequence: TGCGCCAGCAGCTTGGGGTCGGGGGCCGAAGAGACCCAGTACTTC.

The chain joins TRBV6-5 to TRBJ1-1; D is possibly TRBD1 (6 bases). CDR3 length equals 14 residues. The ends were cut back, 1 base at V and 5 bases at J, with 11 bases in the middle. CDR1 MNHEY and CDR2 SVGAGI come from the germline V gene. For the CDR3, the DNA is TGTGCCAGCAGTTACTATGGGGGCAGGACTGAAGCTTTCTTT. Its translation: CASSYYGGRTEAFF.

The V gene is TRBV6-5, the J gene TRBJ2-7; no definite D call. Germline CDR1 reads MNHEY; CDR2 reads SVGAGI. There are 14 residues in the CDR3. Between the trimmed V and J ends, which lost 6 bases and 0 bases, there was a span of 12 bases. The chain's CDR3 is CASRADVRSYEQYF. The CDR3 nucleotides read TGTGCCAGCAGGGCTGACGTGCGCTCCTACGAGCAGTACTTC.

J is TRBJ1-4 and V is TRBV19, with a weak D call TRBD1 (5 bases). The germline V gene encodes CDR1 LNHDA and CDR2 SQIVND (reference sequence). Trimming stripped 7 bases from V and 5 bases from J, with 17 bases between. This CDR3 has 15 residues. The CDR3 loop reads CASNPAPRGNEKLFF. CDR3 DNA: TGTGCCAGTAATCCCGCGCCGAGGGGCAATGAAAAACTGTTTTTT.

The chain joins TRBV20-1 to TRBJ2-5, with unresolved D. Between the trimmed V and J ends, which lost 1 base and 5 bases, there was a span of 5 bases. This CDR3 spans 11 amino acids. Germline CDR1 reads DFQATT; CDR2 reads SNEGSKA (reference sequence). In nucleotides, the CDR3 is TGCAGTGCTAGAGCTTTGGAGACCCAGTACTTC. Protein product: CSARALETQYF.

This chain connects TRBV12-3 or TRBV12-4 to TRBJ2-1; D might be TRBD2 (6 bases). There are 12 residues in the CDR3. V shed 8 bases and J shed 1 base, with 6 bases lying between them. The CDR3 protein is CASRGSYNEQFF. In nucleotides, the CDR3 is TGTGCCAGCCGGGGGTCCTACAATGAGCAGTTCTTC.

The rearrangement links TRBV24-1 to TRBJ2-5; 11 bases map to TRBD2. Germline loops: CDR1 KGHDR, CDR2 SFDVKD. CDR3 size: 14 residues. V gave up 6 bases and J gave up 5 bases; unmatched junction bases: 4. For the CDR3, the DNA is TGTGCCACCAGTTCTAGCGGGGGGCGGGAGACCCAGTACTTC. It yields the protein CATSSSGGRETQYF.

This rearrangement joins TRBV10-3 to TRBJ2-7; D is ambiguous. The CDR3 sequence is 12 residues long. Germline V gene sequence: CDR1 ENHRY, CDR2 SYGVKD. The ends were cut back, 2 bases at V and 3 bases at J, with 5 bases in the middle. CDR3 in amino acids: CAISEGGYEQYF. The CDR3 DNA follows: TGTGCCATCAGTGAGGGTGGCTACGAGCAGTACTTC.

This clone was counted a few times. V gene TRBV14 combines with J gene TRBJ2-2, with 9 positions matching TRBD2. The CDR3 contains 18 residues. V shed 4 bases and J 5 bases; nucleotides not matched to a gene: 14. Looked up from germline, CDR1 is SGHDN and CDR2 is FVKESK. The CDR3 DNA is TGTGCCAGCAGCCTCCCTCAGAGGGCGGGAGGGCCAACCGGGGAGCTGTTTTTT. This gives the protein CASSLPQRAGGPTGELFF.

The genes are TRBV6-5 and TRBJ2-7; 8 positions agree with TRBD1. After removal of 6 bases from V and 2 bases from J, the junction contained 6 bases not matched to a gene. The germline CDR1 and CDR2 sequences are MNHEY and SVGAGI. This CDR3 has 14 amino acids. CDR3 amino acids: CASSLTGATYEQYF. The CDR3 region has the DNA TGTGCCAGCAGCCTGACAGGGGCTACCTACGAGCAGTACTTC.

V usage is TRBV11-2 and J usage is TRBJ2-7; 9 bases agree with TRBD2. The CDR3 has 15 amino acids. J lost 5 bases, V lost 2 bases, and 7 bases had no gene match. Germline CDR1 SGHAT, CDR2 FQNNGV. The CDR3 loop is CASSLSSGGINEQYF. The CDR3 DNA sequence: TGTGCCAGCAGCTTAAGTAGCGGGGGAATCAACGAGCAGTACTTC.

The genes are TRBV4-1 and TRBJ2-7; the match to TRBD1 covers 9 bases. The germline V gene encodes CDR1 MGHRA and CDR2 YSYEKL. V lost 4 bases to trimming and J lost 1 base; unmatched junction nucleotides: 17. This CDR3 is built from 19 residues. The CDR3 loop is CASSRRWVRRGTGSYEQYF. The CDR3 coding sequence is TGCGCCAGCAGCCGAAGATGGGTTAGACGGGGGACAGGGTCCTACGAGCAGTACTTC.

The rearrangement joins TRBV4-1 to TRBJ2-7; 10 bases match TRBD2. J lost 2 bases, V lost 3 bases, and 7 bases had no gene match. The CDR3 runs to 16 residues. CDR1 and CDR2 (germline): MGHRA, YSYEKL. CDR3 bases: TGCGCCAGCAGCCACTTACCGACTAGCGGGCCCTACGAGCAGTACTTC. Residues: CASSHLPTSGPYEQYF.

This clone has just one count. This chain joins TRBV5-8 and TRBJ1-4, with 8 bases that match TRBD1. The CDR3 runs 16 residues. Germline V gene lookup returns CDR1 SGHTS and CDR2 YDEGEE. Germline trimming cut 4 bases from V and 1 base from J; bases unmatched to any gene: 6. The CDR3 region is CASSQTTGGTNEKLFF. The CDR3 bases are TGTGCCAGCAGCCAAACAACAGGGGGAACTAATGAAAAACTGTTTTTT.

The chain couples TRBV6-6 to TRBJ1-2, with 8 bases aligning to TRBD1. Germline V gene data show CDR1 as MNHNY and CDR2 as SVGAGI (reference sequence). The V and J ends lost 0 bases and 7 bases, in that order; junction bases with no gene match: 4. This CDR3 has 14 residues. CDR3 in DNA: TGTGCCAGCAGTTACTCTGGACAGGGACGTGGCTACACCTTC. Encoded protein: CASSYSGQGRGYTF.

This clone was seen only a few times. The J gene is TRBJ1-2, the V gene TRBV18; the match to TRBD1 covers 7 bases. Trimming at V came to 1 base and at J to 7 bases, leaving 6 bases not matched to a gene. Germline CDR1 reads KGHSH; CDR2 reads LQKENI. This CDR3 contains 14 residues. CDR3 DNA sequence: TGTGCCAGCTCACCACGACAGGGTCTTACTGGCTACACCTTC. It yields the protein CASSPRQGLTGYTF.

The chain couples TRBV6-5 to TRBJ1-3, with a possible D match to TRBD1 (6 bases). CDR1 MNHEY and CDR2 SVGAGI come from the germline V gene. V was shortened by 6 bases and J by 1 base, with 13 bases between the two germline ends. The CDR3 sequence is 15 residues long. Here the CDR3 reads CASSRTVDSGNTIYF. CDR3 in DNA: TGTGCCAGCAGCCGGACAGTAGATTCTGGAAACACCATATATTTT.

This clone was recorded only once. The V call is TRBV6-5, the J call TRBJ2-7, with 7 bases lining up with TRBD1. The ends lost 0 bases at V and 4 bases at J; junction bases unmatched: 6. Germline V gene sequence: CDR1 MNHEY, CDR2 SVGAGI. This CDR3 is 15 amino acids long. The CDR3 coding sequence is TGTGCCAGCAGTTACTCGATTTCAGGGGGTTACGAGCAGTACTTC. Translating gives CASSYSISGGYEQYF.